The 13 T cell receptor beta chains listed next were all sequenced from one sample in a study of T-cell memory formation after mild COVID-19 (dated by TCRdb to about 2021). Libraries were prepared through 5' RACE. TCRdb lists the instrument as Illumina NovaSeq 6000. TCRdb itself trimmed the public reads at Q25 with fastp, ran MiXCR and retained productive beta chains. Every entry covers one CDR3 protein and lists the most common genes and DNA from its rows. For this sample there are hundreds of thousands of distinct CDR3 sequences; around 15% appear just once. The ten largest clones add up to about 20% of the sample. Material: PBMCs or a T cell subset sorted from them (not recorded which). These receptors came from a young man who had mild COVID-19 (a few samples of this study predate the infection). The sample titles of this study are shuffled in the database, so cell type and time point are left out; the donor was told from shared clones.

Only a few counts were recorded for this clonotype. The chain links TRBV9 to TRBJ2-1, with TRBD2 matching over 7 bases. Germline CDR1 SGDLS, CDR2 YYNGEE. The CDR3 runs to 15 residues. V was pared by 3 bases and J by 5 bases, with 8 bases of the junction left unmatched. CDR3: CASSAVSGVNNEQFF. The CDR3 DNA is TGTGCCAGCAGCGCCGTGAGCGGGGTCAACAATGAGCAGTTCTTC.

This clonotype has only a few counts. V gene TRBV7-9 combines with J gene TRBJ2-3, with TRBD1 as a possible D gene (6 bases). Trimming stripped 3 bases from V and 4 bases from J, with 14 bases between. The CDR3 loop spans 15 amino acids. Per the germline V gene, CDR1 is SEHNR and CDR2 is FQNEAQ (reference sequence). CDR3 region: CASSFSDRWSDTQYF. CDR3 DNA sequence: TGTGCCAGCAGCTTTAGTGACAGGTGGTCAGATACGCAGTATTTT.

The chain links TRBV9 to TRBJ2-7; 7 bases map to TRBD1. Per germline, CDR1 SGDLS and CDR2 YYNGEE. V gave up 3 bases and J gave up 2 bases; unmatched junction bases: 8. The length of the CDR3 is 15 residues. The CDR3 loop reads CASSDPDRDPYEQYF. CDR3 DNA: TGTGCCAGCAGCGACCCCGACAGGGACCCCTACGAGCAGTACTTC.

The sample holds a few counts of this clonotype. The chain couples TRBV7-9 to TRBJ1-1; no reliable D call. The CDR3 covers 11 residues. The V gene's germline CDR1 is SEHNR and CDR2 FQNEAQ (reference sequence). Trimming took 8 bases from V and 8 from J, leaving 12 bases between them. CDR3 protein: CASVLGAEAFF. Here the CDR3 DNA reads TGTGCCAGCGTACTGGGCGCAGAAGCTTTCTTT.

This clonotype was counted a few times. The chain joins TRBV19 to TRBJ1-1; D unclear. The germline CDR1 and CDR2 sequences are LNHDA and SQIVND (reference sequence). The length of the CDR3 is 14 residues. The V gene lost 2 bases and the J gene lost 4 bases, with 11 bases spanning the gap. The CDR3 spells CASSIPGLGTEAFF. DNA for the CDR3: TGTGCCAGTAGTATACCGGGTTTGGGCACTGAAGCTTTCTTT.

This clonotype was observed at least ten times. A read error may produce the germline difference seen at one junction end. The V and J genes are TRBV7-3 and TRBJ2-3, with D perhaps assigned TRBD1 or TRBD2 (6 bases each). The CDR3 is 14 residues long. Germline V gene sequence: CDR1 SGHTA, CDR2 FQGTGA. CDR3 DNA sequence: TGTGCCAGCAGATTAAGGGGGGGCACAGATACGCAGTATTTT. It is translated as CASRLRGGTDTQYF.

Only a few counts were recorded for this clonotype. The chain links TRBV7-9 to TRBJ2-2; TRBD1 is a possible D gene (6 bases). The CDR3 totals 17 residues. CDR1 and CDR2 from the germline V gene are SEHNR and FQNEAQ (reference sequence). Trimming stripped 5 bases from V and 10 bases from J, with 26 bases between. The CDR3 DNA reads TGTGCCAGCAGCCCCCGTTTAGTTGGGAGCCCGGGACAGGAGCTGTTTTTT. Translated, it gives CASSPRLVGSPGQELFF.

This clonotype was detected many times. The J gene is TRBJ2-3, the V gene TRBV20-1; D is tentatively TRBD1 or TRBD2 (5 bases each). The CDR3 extends over 14 amino acids. Germline V gene sequence: CDR1 DFQATT, CDR2 SNEGSKA (reference sequence). Trimming took 5 bases from V and 0 from J, leaving 12 bases between them. Here the CDR3 DNA reads TGCAGTGCTCCTAACCGGGACAGCACAGATACGCAGTATTTT. Its protein product is CSAPNRDSTDTQYF.

At least ten counts were recorded for this clonotype. V gene TRBV11-2 combines with J gene TRBJ2-7; 9 positions match TRBD1. V lost 8 bases, J lost 1 base, and 6 bases stayed unmatched. Germline V gene sequence: CDR1 SGHAT, CDR2 FQNNGV. CDR3 length: 14 residues. CDR3 region: CASSRGTGSYEQYF. CDR3 bases: TGTGCCAGCTCCCGGGGGACAGGGTCCTACGAGCAGTACTTC. The variable domain in full, completed from reference TRBV11-2 and TRBJ2-7, reads EAGVAQSPRYKIIEKRQSVAFWCNPISGHATLYWYQQILGQGPKLLIQFQNNGVVDDSQLPKDRFSAERLKGVDSTLKIQPAKLEDSAVYLCASSRGTGSYEQYFGPGTRLTVT.

V usage is TRBV2 and J usage is TRBJ1-2; 11 bases agree with TRBD1. Per the germline V gene, CDR1 is SNHLY and CDR2 is FYNNEI. The trim removed 6 bases at V and 4 bases at J, leaving 4 bases unmatched. This CDR3 has 14 residues. As DNA, the CDR3 is TGTGCCAGCAGCGCCGGGACAGGGGGCTATGGCTACACCTTC. This gives the protein CASSAGTGGYGYTF.

In this sample, this clonotype turned up a few times. The rearrangement joins TRBV12-3 or TRBV12-4 to TRBJ1-2; 7 bases agree with TRBD1. The CDR3 contains 15 residues. Trimming cost V 7 bases and J 2 bases; bases outside gene matches: 10. The CDR3 reads CASTAGQGGNYGYTF. As DNA, the CDR3 is TGTGCCAGCACCGCGGGGCAGGGGGGGAACTATGGCTACACCTTC.

This clonotype was counted only a few times. The V call is TRBV20-1, the J call TRBJ2-7; 8 nucleotides line up with TRBD1. After removal of 5 bases from V and 4 bases from J, the junction contained 13 bases not matched to a gene. The CDR3 runs to 15 residues. Germline V lookup: CDR1 DFQATT, CDR2 SNEGSKA (reference sequence). CDR3 in DNA: TGCAGTGCTGAATGGGGTTCAGGGGGCGCTTACGAGCAGTACGTC. Translation: CSAEWGSGGAYEQYV.

In its sample, this clonotype was seen a few times. The gene calls are TRBV5-1 and TRBJ1-1; D not resolved. The CDR3 spans 16 residues. Germline V CDR1 and CDR2: SGHRS, YFSETQ. V lost 2 bases and J lost 4, with 18 bases in between. The CDR3 spells CASSFSFGVRGTEAFF. In DNA form, the CDR3 reads TGCGCCAGCAGCTTTAGTTTTGGGGTCCGAGGCACTGAAGCTTTCTTT.